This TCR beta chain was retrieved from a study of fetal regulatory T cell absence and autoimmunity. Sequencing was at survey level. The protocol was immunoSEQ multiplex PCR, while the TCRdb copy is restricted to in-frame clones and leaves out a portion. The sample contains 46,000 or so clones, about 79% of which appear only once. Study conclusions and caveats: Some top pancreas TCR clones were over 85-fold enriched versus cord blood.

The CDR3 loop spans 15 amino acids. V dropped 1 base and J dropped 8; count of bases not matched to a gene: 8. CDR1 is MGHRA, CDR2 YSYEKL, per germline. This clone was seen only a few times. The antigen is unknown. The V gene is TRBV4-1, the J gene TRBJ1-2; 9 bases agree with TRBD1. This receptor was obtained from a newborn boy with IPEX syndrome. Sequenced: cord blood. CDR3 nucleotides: TGCGCCAGCAGCCAAGTCCTGGACAGGGGAAGAGGCTACACCTTC. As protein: CASSQVLDRGRGYTF.